These 7 T cell receptor beta chains came from one sample sequenced in a study of T-cell memory formation after mild COVID-19. One entry per CDR3 protein results from TCRdb running MiXCR on the 5' RACE reads. The profile covers 130,000 to 150,000 distinct CDR3 sequences, with roughly 21% appearing a single time and 2% to 2.5% taken by the ten largest. Sequenced: PBMCs or a T cell subset sorted from them (not recorded which). The receptors originated from an adult woman who had mild COVID-19 (a few samples of this study predate the infection). Cell type and time point are not known.

In its sample, this clonotype was seen once. The CDR3, as DNA: TGTGCCAGTAGTAGGACAGGGAGCAATCAGCCCCAGCATTTT. Translation gives CASSRTGSNQPQHF. The rearrangement uses TRBV19 and TRBJ1-5; 8 positions match TRBD1. The CDR3 is made up of 14 amino acids. CDR1 is LNHDA and CDR2 is SQIVND in the germline V gene (reference sequence). Trimming took 4 bases from V and 1 from J; bases not matched to a gene: 0. Full variable domain (rest looked up from reference TRBV19 and TRBJ1-5): DGGITQSPKYLFRKEGQNVTLSCEQNLNHDAMYWYRQDPGQGLRLIYYSQIVNDFQKGDIAEGYSVSREKKESFPLTVTSAQKNPTAFYLCASSRTGSNQPQHFGDGTRLSIL.

J is TRBJ1-6 and V is TRBV7-2, with 8 bases that match TRBD1. V shed 1 base, J shed 7 bases, and the junction held 3 bases outside the gene matches. Per the germline V gene, CDR1 is SGHTA and CDR2 is FQGNSA. The CDR3 is 15 amino acids. CDR3 DNA: TGTGCCAGCAGCTTAGGGACAGGGTGGAATTCACCCCTCCACTTT. Its protein is CASSLGTGWNSPLHF.

The V and J genes are TRBV15 and TRBJ2-7, with TRBD1 identical over 9 bases. CDR3 length: 14 residues. J lost 3 bases, V lost 3 bases, and 3 bases had no gene match. Germline assignment: CDR1 LNHNV and CDR2 YYDKDF (reference sequence). CDR3 region: CATSRDRGNYEQYF. The CDR3 DNA follows: TGTGCCACCAGCAGGGACAGGGGCAACTACGAGCAGTACTTC.

The chain is built from TRBV7-6 and TRBJ2-3, with 11 bases identical to TRBD1. The CDR3 totals 16 residues. From germline, CDR1 is SGHVS and CDR2 FNYEAQ. Losses at the gene ends were 3 bases for V and 3 bases for J; bases not matched to a gene: 5. CDR3 sequence reads: CASSLGTGGMTDTQYF. CDR3 DNA: TGTGCCAGCAGCTTGGGGACAGGGGGTATGACAGATACGCAGTATTTT.

The genes are TRBV27 and TRBJ1-1; weak D call: TRBD1 (6 bases). Germline V CDR1 and CDR2: MNHEY, SMNVEV (reference sequence). The CDR3 spans 14 residues. Trimming removed 2 bases from V and 5 bases from J, with 12 bases in between. The CDR3 DNA reads TGTGCCAGCAGTTTAATAGGGGGTCGTACTGAAGCTTTCTTT. Its protein product is CASSLIGGRTEAFF.

In this sample, this clonotype turned up a few times. V gene TRBV18 combines with J gene TRBJ1-5; D is possibly TRBD1 (5 bases). Trimming shortened V by 3 bases and J by 7 bases, and 13 bases separated the two germline ends. From germline, CDR1 is KGHSH and CDR2 LQKENI. CDR3 size: 14 residues. The CDR3 coding sequence is TGTGCCAGCTCACCCCGGGACCGAGGGCAGCCCCAGCATTTT. As protein: CASSPRDRGQPQHF.

This chain joins TRBV6-2 or TRBV6-3 and TRBJ1-6; 10 bases fit TRBD1. The germline gives CDR1 MNHEY, CDR2 SVGEGT. CDR3 length: 16 residues. Trimming removed 5 bases from V and 6 bases from J; junction bases left unmatched: 7. The CDR3 here is CASSPRDRGVNSPLHF. Here the CDR3 DNA reads TGTGCCAGCAGTCCGCGGGACAGGGGTGTTAATTCACCCCTCCACTTT.